This TCR beta chain was observed in a study of early T cells in non-severe SARS-CoV-2 infection. At the level of the study: Chains from this unsorted whole-blood bulk RNA could not be paired.

This clonotype has more than one count but fewer than ten. Individual cDNA molecules received unique molecular identifiers during library preparation. TCRdb processed the 5' RACE reads anew with MiXCR; each CDR3 protein has one entry. Seen here are roughly 50,000 distinct CDR3 sequences, roughly 8.2% observed once, and the top ten hold approximately 4.4%. This CDR3 comprises 14 residues. The germline gives CDR1 SGDLS, CDR2 YYNGEE. V was clipped by 3 bases and J by 2 bases, with 10 bases between them. Sample: whole blood. The chain joins TRBV9 to TRBJ2-3; D gene unclear. This TCR was recovered from an adult who was a healthcare worker with PCR-confirmed SARS-CoV-2 infection or an uninfected control (not recorded which). Here the CDR3 DNA reads TGTGCCAGCAGCGCCCGTGCCGACACAGATACGCAGTATTTT. This codes for CASSARADTDTQYF.